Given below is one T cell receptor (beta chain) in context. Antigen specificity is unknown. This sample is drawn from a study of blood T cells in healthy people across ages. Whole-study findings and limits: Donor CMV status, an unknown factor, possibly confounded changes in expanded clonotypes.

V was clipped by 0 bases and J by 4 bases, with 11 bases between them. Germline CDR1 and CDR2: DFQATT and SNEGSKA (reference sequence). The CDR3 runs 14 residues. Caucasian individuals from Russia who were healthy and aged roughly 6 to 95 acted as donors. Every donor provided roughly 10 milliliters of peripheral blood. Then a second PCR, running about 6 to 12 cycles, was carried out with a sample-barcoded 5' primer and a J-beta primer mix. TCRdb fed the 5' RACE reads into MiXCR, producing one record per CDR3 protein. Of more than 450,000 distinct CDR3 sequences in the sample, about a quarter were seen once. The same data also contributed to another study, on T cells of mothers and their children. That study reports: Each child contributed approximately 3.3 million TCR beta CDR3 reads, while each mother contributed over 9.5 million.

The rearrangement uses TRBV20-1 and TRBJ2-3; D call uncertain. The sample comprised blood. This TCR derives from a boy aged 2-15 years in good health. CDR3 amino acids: CSAREAAEADTQYF. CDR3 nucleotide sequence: TGCAGTGCTAGAGAGGCGGCGGAAGCAGATACGCAGTATTTT.